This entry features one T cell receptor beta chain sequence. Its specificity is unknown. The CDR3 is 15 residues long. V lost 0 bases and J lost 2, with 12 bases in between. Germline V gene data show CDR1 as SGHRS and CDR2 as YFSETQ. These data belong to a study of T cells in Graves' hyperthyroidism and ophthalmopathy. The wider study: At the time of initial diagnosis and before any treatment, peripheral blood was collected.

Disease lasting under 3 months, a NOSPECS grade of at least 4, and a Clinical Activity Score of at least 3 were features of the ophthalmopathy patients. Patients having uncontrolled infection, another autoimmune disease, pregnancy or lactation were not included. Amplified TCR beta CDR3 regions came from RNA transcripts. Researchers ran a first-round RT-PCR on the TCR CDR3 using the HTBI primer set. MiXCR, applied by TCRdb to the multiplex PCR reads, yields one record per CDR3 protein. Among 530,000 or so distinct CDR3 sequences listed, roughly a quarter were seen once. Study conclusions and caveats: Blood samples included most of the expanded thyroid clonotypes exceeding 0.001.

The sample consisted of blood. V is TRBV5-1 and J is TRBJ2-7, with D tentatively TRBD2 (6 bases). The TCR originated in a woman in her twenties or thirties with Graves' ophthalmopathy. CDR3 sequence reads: CASSLGPGEAYEQYF. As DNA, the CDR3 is TGCGCCAGCAGCTTGGGGCCTGGGGAGGCCTACGAGCAGTACTTC.